This is a list of T cell receptor beta chains from one sample in a study of identical twins. MiXCR was run by TCRdb on the 5' RACE reads, yielding one entry per CDR3 protein. In the table there are 200,000 to 250,000 distinct CDR3 sequences, 7% to 8.5% of which are singletons. The data also belong to a second study, concerning yellow fever vaccine responses in identical twins.

Sequenced: CD8+ T cells sorted from blood. The receptor set was obtained from a young woman in good health. Both conserved end residues are part of each CDR3. Each record gives: D gene, J gene, clone size, V gene, CDR3 DNA, CDR3 protein. A D gene is named only where the DNA matches it firmly. Rows give clone size only sometimes, using once, few, many, or a class for an expanded clone.

- | TRBJ2-5 | many | TRBV6-5 | TGTGCCAGCAGTTACTACGGGACACCCGAAGAGACCCAGTACTTC | CASSYYGTPEETQYF
- | TRBJ2-3 | many | TRBV3-1 | TGTGCCAGCAAACGAGGCACAGATACGCAGTATTTT | CASKRGTDTQYF
- | TRBJ2-4 | few | TRBV7-9 | TGTGCCAGCAGCTTATCACAGGGTCGGGGCATTCAGTACTTC | CASSLSQGRGIQYF
TRBD2 | TRBJ2-2 | few | TRBV2 | TGTGCCAGCCCCGGGGGGGTCACCGGGGAGCTGTTTTTT | CASPGGVTGELFF
- | TRBJ1-1 | many | TRBV5-1 | TGCGCCAGCAGCTTGGAGCAACAGGGCACTGAAGCTTTCTTT | CASSLEQQGTEAFF
- | TRBJ2-2 | - | TRBV14 | TGTGCCAGCAGCCAAGGCGACAGGACAATCGGGGAGCTGTTTTTT | CASSQGDRTIGELFF
- | TRBJ2-1 | many | TRBV29-1 | TGCAGCGTTGCTGAAGTCGAAGCCAATGAGCAGTTCTTC | CSVAEVEANEQFF
- | TRBJ2-1 | few | TRBV11-3 | TGTGCCAGCAGCTTAGGTACGGCGTGGGAGCAGTTCTTC | CASSLGTAWEQFF
TRBD1 | TRBJ2-1 | few | TRBV12-5 | TGTGCTAGTGGTTTGGCTCTTATGGACAGGGCCCACAATGAGCAGTTCTTC | CASGLALMDRAHNEQFF
TRBD2 | TRBJ2-1 | few | TRBV7-9 | TGTGCCAGCAGCACCGCGACTAGCGGATCCTACAATGAGCAGTTCTTC | CASSTATSGSYNEQFF
- | TRBJ2-1 | - | TRBV7-2 | TGTGCCAGCTTTGATACGAGCTCCTACAATGAGCAGTTCTTC | CASFDTSSYNEQFF
TRBD1 | TRBJ2-3 | - | TRBV24-1 | TGTGCCACCAGTGCCCTAGGGGACAGTTCCACAGATACGCAGTATTTT | CATSALGDSSTDTQYF
- | TRBJ1-6 | - | TRBV10-3 | TGTGCCATCAGTGTAGGGCACGGGTATAATTCACCCCTCCACTTT | CAISVGHGYNSPLHF
- | TRBJ2-1 | many | TRBV6-2/TRBV6-3 | TGTGCCAGCAGTGTCTCTAGTGAGCAGTTCTTC | CASSVSSEQFF
TRBD1 | TRBJ2-3 | few | TRBV5-6 | TGTGCCAGCAGCTCGACAGGGGAAACGCAGTATTTT | CASSSTGETQYF
TRBD2 | TRBJ2-3 | many | TRBV20-1 | TGCAGTGCCGCGGGACTAGCGGACACAGATACGCAGTATTTT | CSAAGLADTDTQYF
TRBD2 | TRBJ2-5 | many | TRBV3-1 | TGTGCCAGCACCTCCGACTTAGCGGGAGAAGAGACCCAGTACTTC | CASTSDLAGEETQYF
TRBD2 | TRBJ2-1 | many | TRBV5-1 | TGCGCCAGCAGCTTCCGGCTAGCGGGGGGTTACAATGAGCAGTTCTTC | CASSFRLAGGYNEQFF
- | TRBJ2-7 | - | TRBV5-5 | TGTGCCAGCAGCTTCGGACCGAACGACGAGCAGTACTTC | CASSFGPNDEQYF
- | TRBJ2-1 | many | TRBV12-3/TRBV12-4 | TGTGCCAGCAGTTTAGGGGACATGGATGAGCAGTTCTTC | CASSLGDMDEQFF
- | TRBJ2-2 | few | TRBV20-1 | TGCAGTGCCTTCAAAACAGGGAACACCGGGGAGCTGTTTTTT | CSAFKTGNTGELFF
- | TRBJ2-3 | many | TRBV7-9 | TGTGCCAGCAGCGAGGACAGTACAGATACGCAGTATTTT | CASSEDSTDTQYF
TRBD2 | TRBJ2-1 | few | TRBV20-1 | TGCAGTGCCCATACTAGCGGGAGGTTGGATGAGCAGTTCTTC | CSAHTSGRLDEQFF
- | TRBJ2-1 | - | TRBV29-1 | TGCAGCGTTGAACTGTACAATGAGCAGTTCTTC | CSVELYNEQFF
- | TRBJ1-6 | many | TRBV27 | TGTGCCAGCAGGAAGCCTTTACAGCGAAACTCACCCCTCCACTTT | CASRKPLQRNSPLHF
- | TRBJ1-1 | many | TRBV15 | TGTGCCACCAGCAGATTAGGGGGGGGGTTGGATCCTGAAGCTTTCTTT | CATSRLGGGLDPEAFF
TRBD1 | TRBJ1-5 | many | TRBV4-1 | TGCGCCAGCAGCCAAGAGACAGGGGCAGGCAATCAGCCCCAGCATTTT | CASSQETGAGNQPQHF
TRBD1 | TRBJ2-7 | few | TRBV9 | TGTGCCAGCAGCCCACGACCGGGACAGGGAGTCGGCGAGCAGTACTTC | CASSPRPGQGVGEQYF
- | TRBJ1-5 | few | TRBV7-6 | TGTGCCAGCAGCCCCGGAGTGGGGTACAATCAGCCCCAGCATTTT | CASSPGVGYNQPQHF
TRBD1 | TRBJ2-1 | few | TRBV25-1 | TGTGCCAGCAGCGCCGGGACAGAATACAATGAGCAGTTCTTC | CASSAGTEYNEQFF
- | TRBJ2-2 | few | TRBV7-6 | TGTGCCAGCAGCCCAGGAACCGGGAAAATTCTACTCTCTAACACCGGGGAGCTGTTTTTT | CASSPGTGKILLSNTGELFF
- | TRBJ2-1 | - | TRBV29-1 | TGCAGCGTTGAACAGGTAACAGACTTGGGAGAGCAGTTCTTC | CSVEQVTDLGEQFF
- | TRBJ1-3 | few | TRBV14 | TGTGCCAGCAGCCAAATTGGGGTCTCTGGAAACACCATATATTTT | CASSQIGVSGNTIYF